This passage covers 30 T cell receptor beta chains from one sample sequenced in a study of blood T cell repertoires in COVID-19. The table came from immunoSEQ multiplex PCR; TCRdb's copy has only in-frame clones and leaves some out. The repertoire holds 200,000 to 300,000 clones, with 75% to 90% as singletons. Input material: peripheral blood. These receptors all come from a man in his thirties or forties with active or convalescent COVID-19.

The CDR3: CASSGLSFTEAFF. The CDR3 bases are TGTGCCAGCTCGGGTCTGAGTTTCACTGAAGCTTTCTTT. This chain connects TRBV13 to TRBJ1-1; unclear D gene. Germline CDR1 reads PRHDT; CDR2 reads FYEKMQ (reference sequence). This CDR3 has 13 residues. With 8 bases removed from V and 4 bases from J, the gap between germline ends came to 14 bases.

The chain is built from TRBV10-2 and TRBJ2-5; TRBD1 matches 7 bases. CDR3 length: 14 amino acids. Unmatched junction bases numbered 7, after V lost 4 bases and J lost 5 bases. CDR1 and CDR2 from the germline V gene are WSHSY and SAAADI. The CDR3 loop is CASSGNDRAETQYF. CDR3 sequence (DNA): TGCGCCAGCAGTGGTAACGACAGGGCGGAGACCCAGTACTTC.

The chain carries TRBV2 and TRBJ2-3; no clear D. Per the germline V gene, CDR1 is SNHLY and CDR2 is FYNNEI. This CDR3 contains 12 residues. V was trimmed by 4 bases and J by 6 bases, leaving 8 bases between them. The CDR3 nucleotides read TGTGCCAGCAGTGGCTTTCGGGATACGCAGTATTTT. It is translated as CASSGFRDTQYF.

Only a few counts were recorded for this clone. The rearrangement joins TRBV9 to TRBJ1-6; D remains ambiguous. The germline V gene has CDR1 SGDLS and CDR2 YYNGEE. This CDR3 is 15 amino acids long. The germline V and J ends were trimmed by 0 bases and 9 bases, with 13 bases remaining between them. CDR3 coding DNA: TGTGCCAGCAGCGTAGTGGGAGGTTTCGGTTCACCCCTCCACTTT. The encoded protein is CASSVVGGFGSPLHF.

CDR3 sequence: CASTGYNEQFF. For the CDR3, the DNA is TGTGCCAGCACGGGCTACAATGAGCAGTTCTTC. The chain is built from TRBV6-5 and TRBJ2-1; D unresolved. Germline V gene data show CDR1 as MNHEY and CDR2 as SVGAGI. The CDR3 loop spans 11 amino acids. Trimming removed 7 bases from V and 3 bases from J, with 4 bases in between.

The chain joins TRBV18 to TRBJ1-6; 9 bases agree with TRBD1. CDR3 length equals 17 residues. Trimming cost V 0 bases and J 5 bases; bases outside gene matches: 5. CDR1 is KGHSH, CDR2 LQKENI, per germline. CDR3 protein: CASSPPGQGFDNSPLHF. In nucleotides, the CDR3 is TGTGCCAGCTCACCACCGGGACAGGGTTTCGATAATTCACCCCTCCACTTT.

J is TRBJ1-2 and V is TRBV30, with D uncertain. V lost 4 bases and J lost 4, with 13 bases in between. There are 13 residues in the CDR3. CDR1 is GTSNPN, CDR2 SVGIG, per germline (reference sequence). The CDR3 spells CAWISRMSYGYTF. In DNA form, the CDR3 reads TGTGCCTGGATTAGCAGAATGAGCTATGGCTACACCTTC.

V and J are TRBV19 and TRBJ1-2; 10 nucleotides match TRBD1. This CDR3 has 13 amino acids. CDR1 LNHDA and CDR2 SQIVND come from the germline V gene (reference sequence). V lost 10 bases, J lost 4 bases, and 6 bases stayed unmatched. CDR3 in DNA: TGTGCCACATCGACAGGGGGCGTCTATGGCTACACCTTC. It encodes CATSTGGVYGYTF.

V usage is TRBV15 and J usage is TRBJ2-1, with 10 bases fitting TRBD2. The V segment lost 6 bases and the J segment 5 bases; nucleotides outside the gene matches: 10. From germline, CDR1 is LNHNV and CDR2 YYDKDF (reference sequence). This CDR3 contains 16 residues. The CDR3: CATSPGGAGGDNEQFF. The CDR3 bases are TGTGCCACCAGTCCCGGAGGAGCGGGGGGGGACAATGAGCAGTTCTTC.

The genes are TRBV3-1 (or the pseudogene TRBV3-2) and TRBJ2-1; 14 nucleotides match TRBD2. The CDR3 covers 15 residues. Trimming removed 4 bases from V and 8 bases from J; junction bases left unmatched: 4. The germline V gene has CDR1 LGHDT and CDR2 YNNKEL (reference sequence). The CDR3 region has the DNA TGTGCCAGCAGCCCGACTAGCGGGGGGGCGGATGAGCAGTTCTTC. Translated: CASSPTSGGADEQFF.

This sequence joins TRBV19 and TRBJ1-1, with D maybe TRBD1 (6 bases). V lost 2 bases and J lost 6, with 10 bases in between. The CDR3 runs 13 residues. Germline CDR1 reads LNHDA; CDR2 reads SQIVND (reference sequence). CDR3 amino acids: CASSITGIAEAFF. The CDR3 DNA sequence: TGTGCCAGTAGTATAACAGGGATCGCTGAAGCTTTCTTT.

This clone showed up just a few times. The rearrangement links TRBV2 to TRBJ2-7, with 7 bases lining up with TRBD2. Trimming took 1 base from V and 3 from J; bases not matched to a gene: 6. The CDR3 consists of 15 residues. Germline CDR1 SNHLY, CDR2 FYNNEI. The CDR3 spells CASSEGAGDLYEQYF. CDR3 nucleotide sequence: TGTGCCAGCAGTGAAGGGGCGGGGGATCTCTACGAGCAGTACTTC.

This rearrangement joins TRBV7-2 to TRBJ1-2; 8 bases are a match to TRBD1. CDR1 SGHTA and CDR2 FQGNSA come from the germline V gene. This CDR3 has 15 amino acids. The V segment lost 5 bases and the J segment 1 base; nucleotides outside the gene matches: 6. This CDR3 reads CASSPQGALNYGYTF. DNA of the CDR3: TGTGCCAGCAGCCCTCAGGGGGCGCTTAACTATGGCTACACCTTC.

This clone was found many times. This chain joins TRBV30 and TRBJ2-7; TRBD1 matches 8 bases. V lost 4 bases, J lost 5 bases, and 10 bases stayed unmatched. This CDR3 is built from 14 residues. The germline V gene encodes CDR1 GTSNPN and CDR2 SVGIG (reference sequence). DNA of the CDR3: TGTGCCTGGACAGGGGGTCAGGGGGCCAACGAGCAGTACTTC. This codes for CAWTGGQGANEQYF.

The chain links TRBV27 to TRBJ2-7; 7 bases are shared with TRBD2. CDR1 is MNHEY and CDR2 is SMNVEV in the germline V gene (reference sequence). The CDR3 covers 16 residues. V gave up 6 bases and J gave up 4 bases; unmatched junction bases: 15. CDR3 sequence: CASRRPRREGLYEQYF. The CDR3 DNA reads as TGTGCCAGCAGACGACCCCGGAGGGAGGGCTTATACGAGCAGTACTTC.

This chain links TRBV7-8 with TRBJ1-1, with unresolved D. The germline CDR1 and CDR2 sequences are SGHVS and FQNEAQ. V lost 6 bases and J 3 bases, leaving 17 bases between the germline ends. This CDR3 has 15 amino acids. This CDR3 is CASRQRLGEDTEAFF. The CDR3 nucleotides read TGTGCCAGCAGGCAAAGACTTGGCGAAGACACTGAAGCTTTCTTT.

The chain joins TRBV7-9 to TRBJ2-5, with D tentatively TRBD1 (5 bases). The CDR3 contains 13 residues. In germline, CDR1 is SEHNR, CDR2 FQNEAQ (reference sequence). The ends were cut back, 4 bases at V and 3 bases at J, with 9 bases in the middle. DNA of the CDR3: TGTGCCAGCAGCTGGGGCCAAAAAGAGACCCAGTACTTC. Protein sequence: CASSWGQKETQYF.

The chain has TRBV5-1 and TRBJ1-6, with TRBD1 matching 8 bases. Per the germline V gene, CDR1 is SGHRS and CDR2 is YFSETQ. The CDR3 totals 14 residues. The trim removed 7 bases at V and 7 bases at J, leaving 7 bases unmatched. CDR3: CASDFGDRNSPLHF. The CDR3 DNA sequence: TGCGCCAGCGACTTCGGGGACAGGAATTCACCCCTCCACTTT.

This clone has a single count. In nucleotides, the CDR3 is TGTGCCAGCAGCGTAGAGACCGGGACACAAGTCTACGAGCAGTACTTC. Its translation: CASSVETGTQVYEQYF. V and J are TRBV9 and TRBJ2-7; weak D call: TRBD1 (6 bases). The germline V gene has CDR1 SGDLS and CDR2 YYNGEE. The CDR3 contains 16 residues. Trimming stripped 0 bases from V and 3 bases from J, with 16 bases between.

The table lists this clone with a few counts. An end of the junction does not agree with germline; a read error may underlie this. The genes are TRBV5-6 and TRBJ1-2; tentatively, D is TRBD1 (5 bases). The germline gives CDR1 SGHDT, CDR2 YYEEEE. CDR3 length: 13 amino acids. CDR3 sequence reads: CASTLRQISGYTF. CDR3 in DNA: TGTGCCAGCACCTTGCGACAGATCAGCGGCTACACCTTC. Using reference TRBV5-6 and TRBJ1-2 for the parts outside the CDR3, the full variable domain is DAGVTQSPTHLIKTRGQQVTLRCSPKSGHDTVSWYQQALGQGPQFIFQYYEEEERQRGNFPDRFSGHQFPNYSSELNVNALLLGDSALYLCASTLRQISGYTFGSGTRLTVV.

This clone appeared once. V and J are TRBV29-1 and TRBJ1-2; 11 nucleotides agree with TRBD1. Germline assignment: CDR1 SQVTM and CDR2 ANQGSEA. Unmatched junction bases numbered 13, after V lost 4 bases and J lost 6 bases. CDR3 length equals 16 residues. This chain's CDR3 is CSVGAQGQGGGDGYTF. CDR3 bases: TGCAGCGTTGGGGCCCAGGGACAGGGGGGCGGCGATGGCTACACCTTC.

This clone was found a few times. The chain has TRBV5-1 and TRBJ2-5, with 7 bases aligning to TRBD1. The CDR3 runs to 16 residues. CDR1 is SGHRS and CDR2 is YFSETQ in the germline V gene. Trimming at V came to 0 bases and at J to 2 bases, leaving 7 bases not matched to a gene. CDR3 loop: CASSLAGAGGQETQYF. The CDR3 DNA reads TGCGCCAGCAGCTTGGCCGGGGCAGGGGGACAAGAGACCCAGTACTTC.

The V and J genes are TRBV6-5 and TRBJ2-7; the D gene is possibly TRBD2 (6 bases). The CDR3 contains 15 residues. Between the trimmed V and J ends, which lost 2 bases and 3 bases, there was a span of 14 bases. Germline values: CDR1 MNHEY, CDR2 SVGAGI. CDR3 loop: CASSYPAAGYYEQYF. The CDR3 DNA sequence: TGTGCCAGCAGTTACCCCGCGGCGGGGTACTACGAGCAGTACTTC.

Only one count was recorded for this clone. The CDR3 bases are TGTGCCAGCAGCGCCGGACAGGGTGGGCGGGAAAAACTGTTTTTT. Protein sequence: CASSAGQGGREKLFF. This chain uses TRBV7-9 with TRBJ1-4, with 8 bases lining up with TRBD1. The CDR3 is 15 residues long. The germline V gene has CDR1 SEHNR and CDR2 FQNEAQ (reference sequence). The ends lost 5 bases at V and 8 bases at J; junction bases unmatched: 10.

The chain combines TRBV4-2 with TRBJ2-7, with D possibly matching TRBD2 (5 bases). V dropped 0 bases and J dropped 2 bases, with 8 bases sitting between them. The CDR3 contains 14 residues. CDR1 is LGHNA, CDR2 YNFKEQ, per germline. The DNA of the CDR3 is TGTGCCAGCAGCCAAGAGTGGCGGGCCTACGAGCAGTACTTC. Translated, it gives CASSQEWRAYEQYF.

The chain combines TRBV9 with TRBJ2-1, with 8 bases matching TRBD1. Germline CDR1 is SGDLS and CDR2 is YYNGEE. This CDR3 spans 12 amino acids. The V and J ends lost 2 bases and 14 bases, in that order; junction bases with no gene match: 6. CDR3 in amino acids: CASSVQGARKFF. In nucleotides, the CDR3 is TGTGCCAGCAGCGTGCAGGGGGCGAGGAAGTTCTTC.

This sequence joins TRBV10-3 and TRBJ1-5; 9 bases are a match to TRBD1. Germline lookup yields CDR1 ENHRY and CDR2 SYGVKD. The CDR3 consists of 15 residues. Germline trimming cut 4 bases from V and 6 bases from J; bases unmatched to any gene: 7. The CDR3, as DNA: TGTGCCATCAGTGGGGGACAGGGCATTGCTCAGCCCCAGCATTTT. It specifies CAISGGQGIAQPQHF.

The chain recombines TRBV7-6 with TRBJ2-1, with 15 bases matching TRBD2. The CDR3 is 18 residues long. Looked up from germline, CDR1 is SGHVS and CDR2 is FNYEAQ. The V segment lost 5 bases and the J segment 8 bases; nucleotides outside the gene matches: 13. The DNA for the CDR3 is TGTGCCAGCAGCCAAACGGTGGGACTAGCGGGGGGCTGGGATGAGCAGTTCTTC. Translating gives CASSQTVGLAGGWDEQFF.

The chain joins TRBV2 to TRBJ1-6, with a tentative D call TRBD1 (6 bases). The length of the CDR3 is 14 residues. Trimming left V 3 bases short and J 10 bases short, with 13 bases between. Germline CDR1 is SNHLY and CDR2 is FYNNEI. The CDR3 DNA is TGTGCCAGCAGTGAGCTTGGGGGGGCCTCACCCCTCCACTTT. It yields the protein CASSELGGASPLHF.

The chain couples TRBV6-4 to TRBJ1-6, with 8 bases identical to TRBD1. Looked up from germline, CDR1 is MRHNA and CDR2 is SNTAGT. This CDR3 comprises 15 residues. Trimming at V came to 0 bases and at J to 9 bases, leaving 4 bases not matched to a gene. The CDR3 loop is CASSDSAGGGSPLHF. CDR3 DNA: TGTGCCAGCAGTGACTCGGCAGGGGGCGGTTCACCCCTCCACTTT.